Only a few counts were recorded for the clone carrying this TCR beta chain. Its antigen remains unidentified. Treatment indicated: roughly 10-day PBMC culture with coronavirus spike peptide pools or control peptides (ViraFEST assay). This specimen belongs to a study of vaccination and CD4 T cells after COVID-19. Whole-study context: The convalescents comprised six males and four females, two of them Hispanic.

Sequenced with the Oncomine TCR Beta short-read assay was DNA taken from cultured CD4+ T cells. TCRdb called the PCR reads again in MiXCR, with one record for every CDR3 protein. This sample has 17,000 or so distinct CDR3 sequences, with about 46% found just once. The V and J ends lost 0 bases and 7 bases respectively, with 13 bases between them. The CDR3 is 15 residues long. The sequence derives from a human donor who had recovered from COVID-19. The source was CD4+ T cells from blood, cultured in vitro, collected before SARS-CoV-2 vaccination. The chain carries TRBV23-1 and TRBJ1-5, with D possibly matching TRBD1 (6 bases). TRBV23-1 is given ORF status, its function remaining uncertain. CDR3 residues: CASSQSPGEEQPQHF. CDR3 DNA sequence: TGCGCCAGCAGTCAATCACCAGGGGAGGAACAGCCCCAGCATTTT.